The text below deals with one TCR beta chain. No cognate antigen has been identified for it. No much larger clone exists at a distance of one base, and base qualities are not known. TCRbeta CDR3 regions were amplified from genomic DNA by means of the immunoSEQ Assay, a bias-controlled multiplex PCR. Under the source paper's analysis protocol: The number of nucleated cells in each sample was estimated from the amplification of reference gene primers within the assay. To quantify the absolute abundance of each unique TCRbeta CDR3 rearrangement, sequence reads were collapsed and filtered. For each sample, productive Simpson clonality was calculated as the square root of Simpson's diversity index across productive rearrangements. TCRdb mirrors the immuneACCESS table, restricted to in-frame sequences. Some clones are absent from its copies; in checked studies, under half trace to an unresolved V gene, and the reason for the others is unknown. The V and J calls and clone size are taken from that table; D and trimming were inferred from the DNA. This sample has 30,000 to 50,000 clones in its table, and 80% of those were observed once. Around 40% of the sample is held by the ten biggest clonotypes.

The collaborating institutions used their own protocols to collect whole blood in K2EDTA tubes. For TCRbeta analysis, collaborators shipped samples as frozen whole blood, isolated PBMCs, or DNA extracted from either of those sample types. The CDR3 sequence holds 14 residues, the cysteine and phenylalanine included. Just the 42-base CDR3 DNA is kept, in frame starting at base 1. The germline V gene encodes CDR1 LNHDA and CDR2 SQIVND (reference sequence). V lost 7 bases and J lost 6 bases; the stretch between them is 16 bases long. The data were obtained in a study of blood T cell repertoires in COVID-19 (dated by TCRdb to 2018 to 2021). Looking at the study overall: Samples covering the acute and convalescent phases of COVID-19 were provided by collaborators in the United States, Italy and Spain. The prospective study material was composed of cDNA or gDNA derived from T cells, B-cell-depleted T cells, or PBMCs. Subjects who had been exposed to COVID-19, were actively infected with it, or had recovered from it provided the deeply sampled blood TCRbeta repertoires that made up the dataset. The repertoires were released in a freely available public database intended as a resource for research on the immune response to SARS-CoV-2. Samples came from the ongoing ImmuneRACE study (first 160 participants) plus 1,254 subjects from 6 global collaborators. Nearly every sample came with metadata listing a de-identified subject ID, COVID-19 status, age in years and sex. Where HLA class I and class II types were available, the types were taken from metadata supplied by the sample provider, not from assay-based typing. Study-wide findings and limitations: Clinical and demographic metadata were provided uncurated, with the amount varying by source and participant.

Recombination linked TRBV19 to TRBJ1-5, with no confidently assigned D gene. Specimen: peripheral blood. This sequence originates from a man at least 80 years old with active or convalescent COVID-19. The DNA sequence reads TGTGCCAGTACCCCCGGGAAGGCGCCTCAGCCCCAGCATTTT. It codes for CASTPGKAPQPQHF.